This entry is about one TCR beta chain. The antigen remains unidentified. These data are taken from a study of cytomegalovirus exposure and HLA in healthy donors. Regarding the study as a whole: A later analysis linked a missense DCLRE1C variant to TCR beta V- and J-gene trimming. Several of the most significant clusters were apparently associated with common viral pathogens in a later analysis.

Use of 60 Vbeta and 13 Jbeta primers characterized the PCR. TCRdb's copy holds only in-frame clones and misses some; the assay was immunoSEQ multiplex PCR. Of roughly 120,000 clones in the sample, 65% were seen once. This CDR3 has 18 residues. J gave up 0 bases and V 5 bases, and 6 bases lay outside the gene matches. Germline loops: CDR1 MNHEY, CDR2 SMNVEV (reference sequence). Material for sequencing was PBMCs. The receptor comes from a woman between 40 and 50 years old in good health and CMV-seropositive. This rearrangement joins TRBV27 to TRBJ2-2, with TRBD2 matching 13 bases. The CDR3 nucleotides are TGTGCCAGCAGTCAAAGGACTAGCGGGAGATCGAACACCGGGGAGCTGTTTTTT. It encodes CASSQRTSGRSNTGELFF.